These 6 T cell receptor beta chains originate from one sample sequenced in a study of T cell changes during pregnancy in multiple sclerosis. Profiling relied on immunoSEQ multiplex PCR, and the TCRdb table lists in-frame clones only, not all of them. This repertoire shows roughly 20,000 clones, around 89% found once; its top ten account for 7.5%. This specimen consisted of CD8+ T cells from peripheral blood mononuclear cells, obtained in the second trimester of pregnancy. The source of these receptors is a female donor in good health, enrolled as a control in a pregnancy study.

This clone was recorded once. For the CDR3, the DNA is TGTGCCAGCAGCGGGGCGATGTTTAGGGGCTACACCTTC. Protein product: CASSGAMFRGYTF. The genes are TRBV9 and TRBJ1-2, with no clear D. Germline CDR1 SGDLS, CDR2 YYNGEE. V shed 3 bases and J shed 8 bases, with 14 bases lying between them. CDR3 length: 13 amino acids.

J is TRBJ2-5 and V is TRBV19; TRBD2 agrees at 13 bases. Germline lookup yields CDR1 LNHDA and CDR2 SQIVND (reference sequence). V lost 3 bases, J lost 4 bases, and 5 bases stayed unmatched. This CDR3 region has 16 residues. The CDR3, as DNA: TGTGCCAGTAGTATCGTTGGACTAGCGGGGGTAGAGACCCAGTACTTC. This gives the protein CASSIVGLAGVETQYF.

CDR3 sequence (DNA): TGTGCCAGCAGCCAAGATATACGGGACAGAACTGGAAACACCATATATTTT. Translating gives CASSQDIRDRTGNTIYF. V and J are TRBV4-2 and TRBJ1-3; 7 bases agree with TRBD1. V lost 0 bases to trimming and J lost 2 bases; unmatched junction nucleotides: 7. There are 17 residues in the CDR3. Per germline, CDR1 LGHNA and CDR2 YNFKEQ.

The genes are TRBV10-1 and TRBJ2-7, with a possible D match to TRBD1 (6 bases). From germline, CDR1 is WNHNN and CDR2 SYGVQD (reference sequence). The CDR3 is 15 residues long. The germline V and J ends were trimmed by 7 bases and 1 base, with 17 bases remaining between them. CDR3 bases: TGCGCCAGCATTCGCCCCAGGGGCACTTCCTACGAGCAGTACTTC. This translates into CASIRPRGTSYEQYF.

This chain connects TRBV11-2 to TRBJ2-7; 9 nucleotides agree with TRBD2. The germline CDR1 and CDR2 sequences are SGHAT and FQNNGV. The CDR3 is 16 amino acids. J was trimmed by 2 bases and V by 1 base; bases with no gene match: 6. The CDR3 nucleotides read TGTGCCAGCAGCTTAGCCCACGGACTAGCGACCTACGAGCAGTACTTC. Translating gives CASSLAHGLATYEQYF.

V usage is TRBV2 and J usage is TRBJ2-7, with 9 nucleotides matching TRBD2. The germline V gene encodes CDR1 SNHLY and CDR2 FYNNEI. This CDR3 region has 15 residues. With V trimmed by 7 bases and J by 2 bases, 9 bases remained unmatched. The CDR3 loop is CASKRGDAATYEQYF. For the CDR3, the DNA is TGTGCCAGCAAGCGGGGGGACGCCGCCACCTACGAGCAGTACTTC. Using reference TRBV2 and TRBJ2-7 for the parts outside the CDR3, the full variable domain is EPEVTQTPSHQVTQMGQEVILRCVPISNHLYFYWYRQILGQKVEFLVSFYNNEISEKSEIFDDQFSVERPDGSNFTLKIRSTKLEDSAMYFCASKRGDAATYEQYFGPGTRLTVT.